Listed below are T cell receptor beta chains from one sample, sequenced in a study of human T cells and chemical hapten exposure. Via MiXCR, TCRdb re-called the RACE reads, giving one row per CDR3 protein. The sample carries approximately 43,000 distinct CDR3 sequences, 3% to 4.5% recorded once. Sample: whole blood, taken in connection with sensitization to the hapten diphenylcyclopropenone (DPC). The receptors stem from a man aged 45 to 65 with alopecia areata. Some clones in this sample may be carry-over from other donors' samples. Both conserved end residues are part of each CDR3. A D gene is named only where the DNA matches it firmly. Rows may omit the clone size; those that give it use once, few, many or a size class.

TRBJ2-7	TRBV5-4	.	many	TGTGCCAGCAGCTTGGATCCTAGCAGCTACGAGCAGTACTTC	CASSLDPSSYEQYF
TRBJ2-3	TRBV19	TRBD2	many	TGTGCCAGTAGTACTCCTGGACTAGCAGGGGATACGCAGTATTTT	CASSTPGLAGDTQYF
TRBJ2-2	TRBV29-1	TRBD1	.	TGCAGCGTTGACCTCGGGACAGGCCCCGGAGAGCTGTTTTTT	CSVDLGTGPGELFF
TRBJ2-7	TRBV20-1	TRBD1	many	TGCAGCGCTAGTGGTGGACAGGGGGCCACCTTCTCCTACGAGCAGTACTTC	CSASGGQGATFSYEQYF
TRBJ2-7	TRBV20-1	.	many	TGCAGTGCGGAAGGCAACTCCTACGAGCAGTACTTC	CSAEGNSYEQYF
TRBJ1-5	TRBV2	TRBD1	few	TGTGCCAGCGGGGGGACAGCCCCGGGCCACGGGAGCAATCAGCCCCAGCATTTT	CASGGTAPGHGSNQPQHF
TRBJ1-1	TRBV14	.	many	TGTGCCAGCAGCCAAGGTCTGGGGGGAAACACTGAAGCTTTCTTT	CASSQGLGGNTEAFF
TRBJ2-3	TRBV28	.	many	TGTGCCAGCAGTTTATTTAGGATCCCCCCAGATACGCAGTATTTT	CASSLFRIPPDTQYF
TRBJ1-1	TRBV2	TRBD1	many	TGTGCCAGCACTCAAACAGGGGGCACTGAAGCTTTCTTT	CASTQTGGTEAFF
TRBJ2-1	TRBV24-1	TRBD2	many	TGTGCCACCAGTGATGCAAAACTAGCGGGAGGGCCAAAGGATGAGCAGTTCTTC	CATSDAKLAGGPKDEQFF
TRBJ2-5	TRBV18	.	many	TGTGCCAGCTCACCACAGAGGGACCAAGAGACCCAGTACTTC	CASSPQRDQETQYF